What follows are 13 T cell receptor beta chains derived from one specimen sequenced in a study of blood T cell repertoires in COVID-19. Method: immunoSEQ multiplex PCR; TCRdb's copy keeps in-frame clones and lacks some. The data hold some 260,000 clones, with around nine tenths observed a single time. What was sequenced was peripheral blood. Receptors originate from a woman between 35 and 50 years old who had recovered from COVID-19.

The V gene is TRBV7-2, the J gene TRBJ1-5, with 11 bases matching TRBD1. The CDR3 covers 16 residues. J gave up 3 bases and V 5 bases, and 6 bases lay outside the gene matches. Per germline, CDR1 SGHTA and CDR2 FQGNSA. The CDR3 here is CASSPDRGHLNQPQHF. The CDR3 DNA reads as TGTGCCAGCAGCCCGGACAGGGGGCACCTCAATCAGCCCCAGCATTTT.

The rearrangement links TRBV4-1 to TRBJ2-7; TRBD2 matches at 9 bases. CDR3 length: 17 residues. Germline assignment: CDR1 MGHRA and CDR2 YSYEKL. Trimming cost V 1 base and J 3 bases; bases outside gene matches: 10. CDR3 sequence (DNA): TGCGCCAGCAGCCAAGGGTTCGCAGCGGGAGGCAACTACGAGCAGTACTTC. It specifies CASSQGFAAGGNYEQYF.

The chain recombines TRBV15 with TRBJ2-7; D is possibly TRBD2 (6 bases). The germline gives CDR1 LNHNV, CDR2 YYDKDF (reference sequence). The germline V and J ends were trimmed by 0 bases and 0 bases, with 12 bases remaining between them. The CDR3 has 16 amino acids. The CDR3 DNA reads TGTGCCACCAGCAGAGATGAGGAGACTAGCTCCTACGAGCAGTACTTC. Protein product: CATSRDEETSSYEQYF.

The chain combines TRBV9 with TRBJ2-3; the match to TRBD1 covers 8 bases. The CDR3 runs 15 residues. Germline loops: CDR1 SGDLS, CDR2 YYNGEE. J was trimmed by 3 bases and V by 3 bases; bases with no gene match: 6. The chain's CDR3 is CASSASRTGTDTQYF. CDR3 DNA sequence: TGTGCCAGCAGCGCATCAAGGACAGGGACAGATACGCAGTATTTT. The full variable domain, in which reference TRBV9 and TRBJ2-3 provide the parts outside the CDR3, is DSGVTQTPKHLITATGQRVTLRCSPRSGDLSVYWYQQSLDQGLQFLIQYYNGEERAKGNILERFSAQQFPDLHSELNLSSLELGDSALYFCASSASRTGTDTQYFGPGTRLTVL.

For the CDR3, the DNA is TGTGCCAGCAGTTTCCTCCTAGACTCCGATACGCAGTATTTT. Encoded protein: CASSFLLDSDTQYF. This sequence joins TRBV6-1 and TRBJ2-3, with D hard to call. The germline V and J ends were trimmed by 5 bases and 6 bases, with 15 bases remaining between them. CDR1 and CDR2 from the germline V gene are MNHNS and SASEGT. CDR3 length equals 14 residues.

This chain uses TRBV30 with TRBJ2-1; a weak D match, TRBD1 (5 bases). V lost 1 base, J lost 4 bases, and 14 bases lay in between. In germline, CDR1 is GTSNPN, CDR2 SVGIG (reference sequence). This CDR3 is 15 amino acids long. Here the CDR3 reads CAWSEGPIIYNEQFF. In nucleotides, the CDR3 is TGTGCCTGGAGTGAGGGGCCAATAATATACAATGAGCAGTTCTTC.

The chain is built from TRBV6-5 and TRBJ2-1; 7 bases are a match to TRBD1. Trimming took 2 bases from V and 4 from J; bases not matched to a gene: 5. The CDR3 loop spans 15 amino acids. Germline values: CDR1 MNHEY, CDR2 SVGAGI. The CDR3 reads CASSYEGQQYNEQFF. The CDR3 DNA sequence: TGTGCCAGCAGTTACGAGGGACAGCAATACAATGAGCAGTTCTTC.

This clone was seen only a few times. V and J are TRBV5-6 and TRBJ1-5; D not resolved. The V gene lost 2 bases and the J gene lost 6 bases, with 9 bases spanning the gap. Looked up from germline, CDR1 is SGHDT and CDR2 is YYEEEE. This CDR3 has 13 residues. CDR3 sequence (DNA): TGTGCCAGCAGCTTCACGGGGAGTCAGCCCCAGCATTTT. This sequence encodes CASSFTGSQPQHF.

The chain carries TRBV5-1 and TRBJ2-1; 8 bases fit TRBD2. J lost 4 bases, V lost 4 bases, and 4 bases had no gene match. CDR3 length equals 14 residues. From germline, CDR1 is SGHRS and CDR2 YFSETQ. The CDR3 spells CASSSGSLYNEQFF. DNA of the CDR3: TGCGCCAGCAGCAGCGGGAGTCTTTACAATGAGCAGTTCTTC.

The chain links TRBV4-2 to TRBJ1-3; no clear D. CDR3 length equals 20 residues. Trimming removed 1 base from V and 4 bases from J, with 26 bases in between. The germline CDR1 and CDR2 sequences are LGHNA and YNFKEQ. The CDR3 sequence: CASSQVYFRTGDPSGNTIYF. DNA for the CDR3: TGTGCCAGCAGCCAAGTATATTTCAGGACCGGGGATCCATCAGGAAACACCATATATTTT.

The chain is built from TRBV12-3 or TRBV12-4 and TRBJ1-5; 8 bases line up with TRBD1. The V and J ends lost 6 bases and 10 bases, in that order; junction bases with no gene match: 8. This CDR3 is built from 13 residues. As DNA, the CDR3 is TGTGCCAGCAGCGACAGGGGCCTAGGACCCCAGCATTTT. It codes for CASSDRGLGPQHF.

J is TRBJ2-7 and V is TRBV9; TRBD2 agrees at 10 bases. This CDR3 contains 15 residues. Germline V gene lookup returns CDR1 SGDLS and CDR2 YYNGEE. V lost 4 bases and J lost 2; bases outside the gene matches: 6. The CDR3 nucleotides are TGTGCCAGCAGCCCCGGACTAGCGGCGACCTACGAGCAGTACTTC. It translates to CASSPGLAATYEQYF.

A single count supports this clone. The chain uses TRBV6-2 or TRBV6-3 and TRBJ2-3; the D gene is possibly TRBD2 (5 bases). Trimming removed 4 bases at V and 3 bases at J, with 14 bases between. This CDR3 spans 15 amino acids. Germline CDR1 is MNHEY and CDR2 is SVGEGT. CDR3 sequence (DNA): TGTGCCAGCAGTTCCATCGGACTGGTAACAGATACGCAGTATTTT. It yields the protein CASSSIGLVTDTQYF.